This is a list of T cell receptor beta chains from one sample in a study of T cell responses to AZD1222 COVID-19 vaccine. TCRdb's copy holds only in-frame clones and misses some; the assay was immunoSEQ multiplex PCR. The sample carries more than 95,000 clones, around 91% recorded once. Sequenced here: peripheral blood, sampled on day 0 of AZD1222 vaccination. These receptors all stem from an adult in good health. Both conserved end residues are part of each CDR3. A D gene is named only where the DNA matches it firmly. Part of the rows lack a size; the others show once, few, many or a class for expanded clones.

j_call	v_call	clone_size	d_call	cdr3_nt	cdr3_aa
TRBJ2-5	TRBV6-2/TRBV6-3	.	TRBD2	TGTGCCAGCAGTTACAAGGTGGGGGGGTCAAAAGAGACCCAGTACTTC	CASSYKVGGSKETQYF
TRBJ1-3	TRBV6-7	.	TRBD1	TGTGCCAGCAGTTCCGTCGAGGGGGCTAACTCTGGAAACACCATATATTTT	CASSSVEGANSGNTIYF
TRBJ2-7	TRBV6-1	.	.	TGTGCCAGCAGTGGGCTAGTGGGGGCCATTAGCTCCTACGAGCAGTACTTC	CASSGLVGAISSYEQYF
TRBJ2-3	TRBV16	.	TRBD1	TGTGCCAGCAGCCAAGACCAGGACAGGGGAGGGGATACGCAGTATTTT	CASSQDQDRGGDTQYF
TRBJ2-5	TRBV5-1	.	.	TGCGCCAGCAGCTTGTCAGCGGGTCCAGAGACCCAGTACTTC	CASSLSAGPETQYF
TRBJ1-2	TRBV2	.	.	TGCTCCGAGCAAAGGTCTGGGGTAAATGGCTACACCTTC	CSEQRSGVNGYTF
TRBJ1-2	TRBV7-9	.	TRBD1	TGTGCCAGCAGCGTGGGACAGGGATTTGGCTACACCTTC	CASSVGQGFGYTF
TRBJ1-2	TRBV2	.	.	TGTGCCAGCATCCCCGTTCGACAGGAAAACTATGGCTACACCTTC	CASIPVRQENYGYTF
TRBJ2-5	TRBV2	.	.	TGTGCCAGCAGGCCGGAACCACAAAGTTGGGAGACCCAGTACTTC	CASRPEPQSWETQYF
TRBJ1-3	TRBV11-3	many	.	TGTGCCAGCAGCGGCGGCCCCGGAAACACCATATATTTT	CASSGGPGNTIYF
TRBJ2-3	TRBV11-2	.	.	TGTGCCAGCACCCTCGGCCGGGCCCTACTCACAGATACGCAGTATTTT	CASTLGRALLTDTQYF
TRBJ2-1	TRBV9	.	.	TGTGCCAGCAGCGTAGACTACTACAATGAGCAGTTCTTC	CASSVDYYNEQFF
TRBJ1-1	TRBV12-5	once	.	TGTGCTAGTGGTTTGGTCGGGGGGAGGGCTGAAGCTTTCTTT	CASGLVGGRAEAFF
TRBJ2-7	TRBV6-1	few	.	TGTGCCAGCAGTGCCAGGACAGCGAGGGCATCCTACGAGCAGTACTTC	CASSARTARASYEQYF
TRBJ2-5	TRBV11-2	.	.	TGTGCCAGCAGCCTGCAGGCCAACCAAGAGACCCAGTACTTC	CASSLQANQETQYF
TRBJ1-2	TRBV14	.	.	TGTGCCAGCAGCCATGAACAGGGAGGTGGCTACACCTTC	CASSHEQGGGYTF
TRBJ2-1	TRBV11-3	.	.	TGTGCCAGCAGCATCGGCGCAGGGGGGAACTCCTACAATGAGCAGTTCTTC	CASSIGAGGNSYNEQFF
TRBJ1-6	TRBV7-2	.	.	TGTGCCAGCAGCTCGCAGAACCGGGACTGGAATTCACCCCTCCACTTT	CASSSQNRDWNSPLHF
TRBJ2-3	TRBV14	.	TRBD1	TGTGCCAGCAGCTCCCGACAGGGGGATTATACAGATACGCAGTATTTT	CASSSRQGDYTDTQYF
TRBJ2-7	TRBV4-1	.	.	TGCGCCAGCAGCCAAGTCGGCAGGCGTACCTACGAGCAGTACTTC	CASSQVGRRTYEQYF
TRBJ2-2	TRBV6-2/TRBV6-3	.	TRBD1	TGTGCCAGCAGTTACCAAAGACAGGGGTCAGGCGGGGAGCTGTTTTTT	CASSYQRQGSGGELFF
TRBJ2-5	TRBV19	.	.	TGTGCCAGTAGTATTGGGGGAGAGGGACGAGAGACCCAGTACTTC	CASSIGGEGRETQYF
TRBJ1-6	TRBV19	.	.	TGTGCCAGTAGTTTCCGGCAGAATTCACCCCTCCACTTT	CASSFRQNSPLHF
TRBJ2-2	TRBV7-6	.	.	TGTGCCAGCAGCCTAGAAGTGGGCAGGGCGAACACCGGGGAGCTGTTTTTT	CASSLEVGRANTGELFF